This entry lists 2 T cell receptor beta chains sequenced from one sample in a study of blood T cells in healthy people across ages (dated by TCRdb to between 2015 and 2016). Library preparation employed 5' RACE. The sequencer was an Illumina HiSeq 2500. A second roughly 6 to 11 cycle PCR used a sample-barcoded 5' primer and a J-beta primer mix. In-frame beta chains were kept once TCRdb had trimmed the public reads at Q25 with fastp and called clones with MiXCR. Merged by CDR3 protein, the rows form single entries marked with the most common genes and DNA. In this sample the table shows hundreds of thousands of distinct CDR3 sequences, about 36% of which occur a single time. Over 10% of the sample belongs to the ten largest clones. The material sequenced was blood. The receptors were sampled from a man aged 18 to 29 in good health.

This clonotype was observed a handful of times. This chain joins TRBV6-6 and TRBJ1-1, with D hard to call. Germline CDR1 MNHNY, CDR2 SVGAGI (reference sequence). The CDR3 is 12 residues long. With 1 base removed from V and 7 bases from J, the gap between germline ends came to 7 bases. CDR3 residues: CASSYFGGEAFF. The CDR3 DNA reads TGTGCCAGCAGTTACTTCGGCGGTGAAGCTTTCTTT.

In the case of this clonotype: This may come from a read error, since a much larger clone is one base off. The V and J genes are TRBV2 and TRBJ2-7; TRBD1 matches at 8 bases. The CDR3 has 13 residues. From germline, CDR1 is SNHLY and CDR2 FYNNEI. The CDR3 nucleotides are TGTGTCAGCAGTGTGGGGACAGGCTACGAGCAGTACTTC. Amino acids: CVSSVGTGYEQYF.